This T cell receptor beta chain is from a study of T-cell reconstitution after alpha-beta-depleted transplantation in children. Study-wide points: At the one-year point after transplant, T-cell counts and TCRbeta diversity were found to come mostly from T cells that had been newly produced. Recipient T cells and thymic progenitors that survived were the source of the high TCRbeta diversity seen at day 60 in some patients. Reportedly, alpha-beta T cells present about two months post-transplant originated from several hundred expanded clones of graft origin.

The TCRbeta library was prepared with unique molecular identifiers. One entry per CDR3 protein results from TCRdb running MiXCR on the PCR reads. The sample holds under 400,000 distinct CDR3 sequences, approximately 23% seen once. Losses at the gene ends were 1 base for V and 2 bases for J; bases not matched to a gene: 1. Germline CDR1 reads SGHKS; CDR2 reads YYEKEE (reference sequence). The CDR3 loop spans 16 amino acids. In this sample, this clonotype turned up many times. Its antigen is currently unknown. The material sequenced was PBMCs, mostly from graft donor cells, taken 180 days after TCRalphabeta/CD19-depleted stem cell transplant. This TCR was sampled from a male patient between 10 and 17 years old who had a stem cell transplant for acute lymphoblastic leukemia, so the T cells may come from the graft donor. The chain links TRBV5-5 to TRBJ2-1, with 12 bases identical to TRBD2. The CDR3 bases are TGTGCCAGCAGCTTGCGACTAGCGGGAGCCTACAATGAGCAGTTCTTC. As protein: CASSLRLAGAYNEQFF.